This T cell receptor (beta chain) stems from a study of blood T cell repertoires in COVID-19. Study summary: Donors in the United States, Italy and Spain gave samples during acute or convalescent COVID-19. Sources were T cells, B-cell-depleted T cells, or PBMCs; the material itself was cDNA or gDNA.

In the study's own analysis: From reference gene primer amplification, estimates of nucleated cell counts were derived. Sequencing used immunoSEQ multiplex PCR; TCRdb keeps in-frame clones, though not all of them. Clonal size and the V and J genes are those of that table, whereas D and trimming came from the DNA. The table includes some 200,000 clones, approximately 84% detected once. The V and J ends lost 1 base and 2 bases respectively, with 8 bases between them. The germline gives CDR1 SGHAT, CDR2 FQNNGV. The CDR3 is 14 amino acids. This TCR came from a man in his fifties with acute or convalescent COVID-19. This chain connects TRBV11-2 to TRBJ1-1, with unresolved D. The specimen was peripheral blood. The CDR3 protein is CASSLVVANTEAFF. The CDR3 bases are TGTGCCAGCAGCTTAGTAGTAGCAAACACTGAAGCTTTCTTT.